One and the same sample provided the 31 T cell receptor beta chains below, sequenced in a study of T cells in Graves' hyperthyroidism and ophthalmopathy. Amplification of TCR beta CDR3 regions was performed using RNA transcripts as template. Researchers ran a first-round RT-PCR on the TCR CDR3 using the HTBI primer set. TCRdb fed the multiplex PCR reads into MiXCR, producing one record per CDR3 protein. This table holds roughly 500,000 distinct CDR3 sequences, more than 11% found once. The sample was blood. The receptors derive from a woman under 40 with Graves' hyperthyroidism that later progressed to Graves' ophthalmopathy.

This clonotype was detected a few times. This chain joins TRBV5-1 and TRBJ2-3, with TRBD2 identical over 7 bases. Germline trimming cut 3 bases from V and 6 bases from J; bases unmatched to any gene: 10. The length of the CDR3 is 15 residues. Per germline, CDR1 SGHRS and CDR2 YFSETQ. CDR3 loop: CASSSDGGSPDTQYF. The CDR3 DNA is TGCGCCAGCAGCTCGGACGGCGGGAGCCCCGATACGCAGTATTTT.

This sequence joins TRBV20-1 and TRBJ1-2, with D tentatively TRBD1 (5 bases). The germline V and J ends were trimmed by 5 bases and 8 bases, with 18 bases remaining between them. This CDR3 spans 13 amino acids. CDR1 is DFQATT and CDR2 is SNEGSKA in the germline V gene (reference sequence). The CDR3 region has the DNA TGCAGTGCTTTTCCTCAAGCGGGACTCGGCTACACCTTC. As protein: CSAFPQAGLGYTF.

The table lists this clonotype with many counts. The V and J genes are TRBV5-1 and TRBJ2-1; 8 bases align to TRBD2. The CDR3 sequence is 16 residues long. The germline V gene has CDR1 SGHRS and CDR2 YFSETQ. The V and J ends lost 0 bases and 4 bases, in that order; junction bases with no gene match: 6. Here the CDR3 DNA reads TGCGCCAGCAGCTTGGTGGCGGGAGGCATTTACAATGAGCAGTTCTTC. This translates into CASSLVAGGIYNEQFF. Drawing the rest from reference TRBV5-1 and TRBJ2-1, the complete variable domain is KAGVTQTPRYLIKTRGQQVTLSCSPISGHRSVSWYQQTPGQGLQFLFEYFSETQRNKGNFPGRFSGRQFSNSRSEMNVSTLELGDSALYLCASSLVAGGIYNEQFFGPGTRLTVL.

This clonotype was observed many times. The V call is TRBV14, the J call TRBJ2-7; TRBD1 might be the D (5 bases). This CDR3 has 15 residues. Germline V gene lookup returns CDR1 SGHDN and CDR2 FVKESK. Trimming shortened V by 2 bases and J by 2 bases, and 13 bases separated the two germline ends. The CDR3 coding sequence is TGTGCCAGCAGCCAACTCACAGGTGACGCCTACGAGCAGTACTTC. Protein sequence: CASSQLTGDAYEQYF.

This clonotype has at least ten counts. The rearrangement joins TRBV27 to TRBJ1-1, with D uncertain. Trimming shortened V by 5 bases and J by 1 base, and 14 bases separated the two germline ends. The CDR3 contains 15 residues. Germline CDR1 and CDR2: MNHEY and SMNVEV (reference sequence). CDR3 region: CASSPQDPPNTEAFF. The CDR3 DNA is TGTGCCAGCAGTCCCCAGGACCCCCCGAACACTGAAGCTTTCTTT.

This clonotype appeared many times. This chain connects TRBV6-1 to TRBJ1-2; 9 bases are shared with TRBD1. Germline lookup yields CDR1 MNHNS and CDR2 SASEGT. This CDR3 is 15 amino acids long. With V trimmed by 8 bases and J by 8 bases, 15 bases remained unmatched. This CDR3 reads CASGITGTGSYGYTF. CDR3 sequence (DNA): TGTGCCAGCGGAATCACCGGGACAGGGTCGTACGGCTACACCTTC.

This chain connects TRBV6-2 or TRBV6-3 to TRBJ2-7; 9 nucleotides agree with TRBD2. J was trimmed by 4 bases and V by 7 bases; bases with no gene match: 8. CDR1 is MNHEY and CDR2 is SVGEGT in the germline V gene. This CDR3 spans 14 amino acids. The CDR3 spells CASTEAGGPYEQYF. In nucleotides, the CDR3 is TGTGCCAGCACCGAGGCGGGAGGGCCGTACGAGCAGTACTTC.

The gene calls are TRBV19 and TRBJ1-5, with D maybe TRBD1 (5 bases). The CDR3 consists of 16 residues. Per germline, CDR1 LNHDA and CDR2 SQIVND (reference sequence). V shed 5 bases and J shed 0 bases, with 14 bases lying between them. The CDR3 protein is CASSPPGQTSNQPQHF. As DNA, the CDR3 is TGTGCCAGTAGTCCCCCGGGGCAGACTAGCAATCAGCCCCAGCATTTT. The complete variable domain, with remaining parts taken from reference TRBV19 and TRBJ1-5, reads DGGITQSPKYLFRKEGQNVTLSCEQNLNHDAMYWYRQDPGQGLRLIYYSQIVNDFQKGDIAEGYSVSREKKESFPLTVTSAQKNPTAFYLCASSPPGQTSNQPQHFGDGTRLSIL.

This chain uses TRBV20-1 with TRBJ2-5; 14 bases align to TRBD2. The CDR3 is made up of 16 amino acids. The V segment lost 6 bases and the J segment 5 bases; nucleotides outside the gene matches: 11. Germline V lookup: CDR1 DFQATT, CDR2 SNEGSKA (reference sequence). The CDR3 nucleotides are TGCAGTGCCCCTCCGGGACTAGCGGGAGTATGGGAGACCCAGTACTTC. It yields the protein CSAPPGLAGVWETQYF.

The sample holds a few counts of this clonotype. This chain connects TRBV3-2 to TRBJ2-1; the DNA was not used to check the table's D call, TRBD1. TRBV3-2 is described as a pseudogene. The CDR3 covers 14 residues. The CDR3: CASSHARDRNEQFF. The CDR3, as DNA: TGTGCCAGCAGCCATGCACGGGACCGCAATGAGCAGTTCTTC.

The CDR3 bases are TGTGCCAGCGGCGTGACAGGGAACAATCAGCCCCAGCATTTT. Protein sequence: CASGVTGNNQPQHF. The V gene is TRBV19, the J gene TRBJ1-5; 7 nucleotides agree with TRBD1. The CDR3 totals 14 residues. Germline values: CDR1 LNHDA, CDR2 SQIVND (reference sequence). Trimming took 9 bases from V and 3 from J; bases not matched to a gene: 8.

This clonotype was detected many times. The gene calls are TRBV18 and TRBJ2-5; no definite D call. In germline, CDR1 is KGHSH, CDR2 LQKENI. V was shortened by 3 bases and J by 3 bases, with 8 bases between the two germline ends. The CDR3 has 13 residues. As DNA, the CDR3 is TGTGCCAGCTCACCTTATGGGGAAGAGACCCAGTACTTC. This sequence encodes CASSPYGEETQYF. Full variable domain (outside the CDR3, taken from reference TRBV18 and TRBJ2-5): NAGVMQNPRHLVRRRGQEARLRCSPMKGHSHVYWYRQLPEEGLKFMVYLQKENIIDESGMPKERFSAEFPKEGPSILRIQQVVRGDSAAYFCASSPYGEETQYFGPGTRLLVL.

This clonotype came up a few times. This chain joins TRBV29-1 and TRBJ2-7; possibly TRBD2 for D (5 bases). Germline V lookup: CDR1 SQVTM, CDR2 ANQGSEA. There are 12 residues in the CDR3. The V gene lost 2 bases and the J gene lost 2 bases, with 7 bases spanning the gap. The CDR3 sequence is CSVESGTYEQYF. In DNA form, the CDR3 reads TGCAGCGTTGAAAGCGGAACCTACGAGCAGTACTTC.

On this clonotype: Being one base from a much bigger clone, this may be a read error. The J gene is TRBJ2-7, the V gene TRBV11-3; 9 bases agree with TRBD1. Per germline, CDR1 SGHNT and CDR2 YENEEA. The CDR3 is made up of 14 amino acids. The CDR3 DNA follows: TGTGTCAGCAGCCTGCGACAGGGGGATAGCGAGCAGTACTTC. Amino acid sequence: CVSSLRQGDSEQYF.

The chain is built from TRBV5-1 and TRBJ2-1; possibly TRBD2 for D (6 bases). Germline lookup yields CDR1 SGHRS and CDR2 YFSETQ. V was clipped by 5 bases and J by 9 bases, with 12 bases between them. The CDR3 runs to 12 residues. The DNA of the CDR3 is TGCGCCAGCAGGTCGGGGGTGGGTGAGCAGTTCTTC. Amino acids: CASRSGVGEQFF.

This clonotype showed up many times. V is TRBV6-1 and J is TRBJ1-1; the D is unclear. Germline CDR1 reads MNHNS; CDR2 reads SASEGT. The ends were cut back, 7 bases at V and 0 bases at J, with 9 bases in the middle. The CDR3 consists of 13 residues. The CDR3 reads CASTNQVNTEAFF. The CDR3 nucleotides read TGTGCCAGCACCAACCAGGTGAACACTGAAGCTTTCTTT.

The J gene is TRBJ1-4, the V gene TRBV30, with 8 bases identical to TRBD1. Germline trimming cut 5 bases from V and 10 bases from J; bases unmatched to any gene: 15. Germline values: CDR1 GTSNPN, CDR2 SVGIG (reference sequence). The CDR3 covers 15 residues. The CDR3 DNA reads TGTGCCTGGGACCTCACTGGACAGGGAGGAGGAAAACTGTTTTTT. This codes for CAWDLTGQGGGKLFF.

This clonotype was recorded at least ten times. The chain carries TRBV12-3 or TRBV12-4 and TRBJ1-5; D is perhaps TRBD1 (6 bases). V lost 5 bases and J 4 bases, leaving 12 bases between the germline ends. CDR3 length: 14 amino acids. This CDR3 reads CASSPYTGNQPQHF. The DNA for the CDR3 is TGTGCCAGCAGTCCTTACACAGGGAATCAGCCCCAGCATTTT.

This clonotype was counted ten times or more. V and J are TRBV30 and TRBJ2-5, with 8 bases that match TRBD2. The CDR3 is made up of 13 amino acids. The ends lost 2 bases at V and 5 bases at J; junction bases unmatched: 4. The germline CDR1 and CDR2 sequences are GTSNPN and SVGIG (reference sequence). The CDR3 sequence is CAWSREGRETQYF. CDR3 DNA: TGTGCCTGGAGTCGGGAGGGGAGGGAGACCCAGTACTTC.

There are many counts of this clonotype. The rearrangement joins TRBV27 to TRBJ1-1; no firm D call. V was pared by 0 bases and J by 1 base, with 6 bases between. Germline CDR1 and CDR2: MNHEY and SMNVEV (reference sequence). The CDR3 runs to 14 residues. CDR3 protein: CASSLSDGNTEAFF. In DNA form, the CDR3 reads TGTGCCAGCAGTTTATCTGATGGGAACACTGAAGCTTTCTTT.

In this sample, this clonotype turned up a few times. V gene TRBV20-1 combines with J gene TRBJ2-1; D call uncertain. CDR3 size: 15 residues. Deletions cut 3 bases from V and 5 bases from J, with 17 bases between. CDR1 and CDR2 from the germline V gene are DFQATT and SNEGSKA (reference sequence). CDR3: CSARVPGPLNNEQFF. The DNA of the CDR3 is TGCAGTGCTAGGGTTCCTGGACCGTTAAACAATGAGCAGTTCTTC.

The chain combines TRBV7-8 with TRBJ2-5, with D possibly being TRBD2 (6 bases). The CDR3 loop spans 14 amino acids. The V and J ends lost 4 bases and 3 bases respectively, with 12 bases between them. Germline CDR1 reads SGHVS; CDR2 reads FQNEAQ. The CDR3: CASSSARREETQYF. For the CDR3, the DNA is TGTGCCAGCAGCTCAGCCCGGAGGGAAGAGACCCAGTACTTC.

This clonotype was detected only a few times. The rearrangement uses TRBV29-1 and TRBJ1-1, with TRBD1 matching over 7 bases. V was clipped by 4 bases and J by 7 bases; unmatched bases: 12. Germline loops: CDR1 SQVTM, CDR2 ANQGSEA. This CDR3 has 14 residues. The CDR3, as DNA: TGCAGCGTTGTGGTACAGGGGCCGCGGGATGAAGCTTTCTTT. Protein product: CSVVVQGPRDEAFF.

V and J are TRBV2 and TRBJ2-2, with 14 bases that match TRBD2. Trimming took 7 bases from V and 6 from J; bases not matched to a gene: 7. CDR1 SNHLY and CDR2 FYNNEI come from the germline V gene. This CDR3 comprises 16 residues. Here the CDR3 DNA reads TGTGCCAGCAACGGGGGACTAGCGGGAGTTTCCGGGGAGCTGTTTTTT. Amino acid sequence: CASNGGLAGVSGELFF.

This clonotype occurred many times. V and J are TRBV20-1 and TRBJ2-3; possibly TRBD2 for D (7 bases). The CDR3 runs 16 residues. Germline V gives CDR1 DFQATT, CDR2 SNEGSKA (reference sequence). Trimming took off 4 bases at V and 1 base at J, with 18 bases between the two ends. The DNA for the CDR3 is TGCAGTGCTAACTACCCGGGGGGCGGAGGCACAGATACGCAGTATTTT. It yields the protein CSANYPGGGGTDTQYF.

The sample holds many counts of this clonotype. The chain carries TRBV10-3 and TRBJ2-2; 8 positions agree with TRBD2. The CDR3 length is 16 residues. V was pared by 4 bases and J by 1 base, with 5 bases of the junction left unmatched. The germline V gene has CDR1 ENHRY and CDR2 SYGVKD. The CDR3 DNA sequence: TGTGCCATCAGTGGCAGCGGGAGCAAGAACACCGGGGAGCTGTTTTTT. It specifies CAISGSGSKNTGELFF.

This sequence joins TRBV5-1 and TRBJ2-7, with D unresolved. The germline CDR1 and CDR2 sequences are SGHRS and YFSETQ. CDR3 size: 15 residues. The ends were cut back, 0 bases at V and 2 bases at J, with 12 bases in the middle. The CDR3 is CASSLGRATPYEQYF. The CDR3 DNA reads TGCGCCAGCAGCTTGGGTCGAGCGACCCCCTACGAGCAGTACTTC.

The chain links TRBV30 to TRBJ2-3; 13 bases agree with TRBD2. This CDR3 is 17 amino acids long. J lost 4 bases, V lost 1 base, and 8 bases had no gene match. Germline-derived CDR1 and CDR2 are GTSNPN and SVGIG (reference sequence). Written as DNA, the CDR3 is TGTGCCTGGAGTGGCGGACTAGCGGGAGACCTCCCAGATACGCAGTATTTT. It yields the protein CAWSGGLAGDLPDTQYF.

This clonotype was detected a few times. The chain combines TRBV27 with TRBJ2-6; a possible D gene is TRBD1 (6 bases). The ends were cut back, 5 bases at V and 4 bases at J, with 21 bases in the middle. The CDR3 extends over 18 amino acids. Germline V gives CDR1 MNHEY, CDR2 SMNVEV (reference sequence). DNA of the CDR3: TGTGCCAGCAGTGTAAGTCCCCCTCAGGGGCACGGGGCCAACGTCCTGACTTTC. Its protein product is CASSVSPPQGHGANVLTF.

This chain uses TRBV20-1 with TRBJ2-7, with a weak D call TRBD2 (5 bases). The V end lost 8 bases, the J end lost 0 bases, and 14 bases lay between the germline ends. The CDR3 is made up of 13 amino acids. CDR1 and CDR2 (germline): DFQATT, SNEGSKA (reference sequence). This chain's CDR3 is CSPWTPSSYEQYF. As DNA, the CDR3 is TGCAGTCCTTGGACTCCGAGCTCCTACGAGCAGTACTTC.

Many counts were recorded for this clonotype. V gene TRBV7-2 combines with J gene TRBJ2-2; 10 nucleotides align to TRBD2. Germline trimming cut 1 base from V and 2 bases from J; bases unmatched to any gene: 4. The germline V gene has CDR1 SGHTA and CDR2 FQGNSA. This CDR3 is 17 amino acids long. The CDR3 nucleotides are TGTGCCAGCAGCTTAGAAGTACTAGCGGGAAACACCGGGGAGCTGTTTTTT. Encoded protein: CASSLEVLAGNTGELFF.